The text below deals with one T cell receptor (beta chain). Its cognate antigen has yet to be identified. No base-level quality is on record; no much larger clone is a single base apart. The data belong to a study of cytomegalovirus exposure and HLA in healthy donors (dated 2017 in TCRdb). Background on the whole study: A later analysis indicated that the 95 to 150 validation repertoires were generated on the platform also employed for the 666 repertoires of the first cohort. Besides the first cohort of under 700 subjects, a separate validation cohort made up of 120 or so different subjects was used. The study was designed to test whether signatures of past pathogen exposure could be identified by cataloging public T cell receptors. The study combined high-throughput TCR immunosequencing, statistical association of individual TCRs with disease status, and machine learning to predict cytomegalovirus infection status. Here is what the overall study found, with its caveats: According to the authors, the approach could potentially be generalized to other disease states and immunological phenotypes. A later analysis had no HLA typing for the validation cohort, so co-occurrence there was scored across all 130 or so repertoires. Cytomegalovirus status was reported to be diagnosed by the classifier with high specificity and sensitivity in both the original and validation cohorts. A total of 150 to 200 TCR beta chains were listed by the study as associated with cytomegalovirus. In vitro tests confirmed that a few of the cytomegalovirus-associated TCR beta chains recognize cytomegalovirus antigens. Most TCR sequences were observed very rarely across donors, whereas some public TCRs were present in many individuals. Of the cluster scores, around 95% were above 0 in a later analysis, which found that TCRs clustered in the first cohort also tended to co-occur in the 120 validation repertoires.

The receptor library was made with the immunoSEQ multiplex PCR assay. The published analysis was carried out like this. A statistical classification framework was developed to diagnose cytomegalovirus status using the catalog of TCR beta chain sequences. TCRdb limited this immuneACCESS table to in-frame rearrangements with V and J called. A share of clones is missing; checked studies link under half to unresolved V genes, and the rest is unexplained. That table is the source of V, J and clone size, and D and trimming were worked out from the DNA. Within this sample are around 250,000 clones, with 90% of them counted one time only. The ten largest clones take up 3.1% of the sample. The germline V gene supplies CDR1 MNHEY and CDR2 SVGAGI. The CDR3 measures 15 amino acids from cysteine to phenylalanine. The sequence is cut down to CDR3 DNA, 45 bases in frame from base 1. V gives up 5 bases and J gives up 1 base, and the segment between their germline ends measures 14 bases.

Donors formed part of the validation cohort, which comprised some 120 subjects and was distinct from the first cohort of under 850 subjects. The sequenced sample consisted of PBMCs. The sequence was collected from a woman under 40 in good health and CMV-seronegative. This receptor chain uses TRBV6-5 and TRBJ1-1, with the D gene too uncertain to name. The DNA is TGTGCCAGCAGTCCTCCCAGAGGCCGGAACACTGAAGCTTTCTTT. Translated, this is CASSPPRGRNTEAFF.